The 16 T cell receptor beta chains below all came from one sample that was sequenced in a study of control samples from healthy donors and cancer patients. Assay used: immunoSEQ multiplex PCR; TCRdb lists only in-frame clones, some missing. This table has some 120,000 clones, more than 80% appearing once. The specimen was blood. Receptors were obtained from a man younger than 35 in good health.

This chain uses TRBV28 with TRBJ1-2; D gene unclear. Germline values: CDR1 MDHEN, CDR2 SYDVKM. Trimming removed 4 bases at V and 4 bases at J, with 7 bases between. The CDR3 is 12 residues long. The CDR3 is CASSSVSYGYTF. The CDR3 DNA follows: TGTGCCAGCAGTTCGGTTAGCTATGGCTACACCTTC.

This clone was observed once. J is TRBJ1-2 and V is TRBV19; D call uncertain. Germline CDR1 is LNHDA and CDR2 is SQIVND (reference sequence). The CDR3 extends over 13 amino acids. The V and J ends lost 6 bases and 8 bases respectively, with 16 bases between them. DNA for the CDR3: TGTGCCAGTAGGAGTTCGTGGGGAGGCGGCTACACCTTC. This codes for CASRSSWGGGYTF. The full variable domain, rest sourced from reference TRBV19 and TRBJ1-2, is DGGITQSPKYLFRKEGQNVTLSCEQNLNHDAMYWYRQDPGQGLRLIYYSQIVNDFQKGDIAEGYSVSREKKESFPLTVTSAQKNPTAFYLCASRSSWGGGYTFGSGTRLTVV.

V and J are TRBV5-6 and TRBJ1-3; no definite D call. Germline CDR1 SGHDT, CDR2 YYEEEE. V was pared by 0 bases and J by 4 bases, with 8 bases between. The CDR3 is 14 residues long. CDR3: CASSLEGQGNTIYF. In nucleotides, the CDR3 is TGTGCCAGCAGCTTGGAGGGTCAGGGAAACACCATATATTTT.

CDR3: CASPWTESNEKLFF. CDR3 DNA: TGTGCCAGCCCATGGACCGAATCCAATGAAAAACTGTTTTTT. The rearrangement uses TRBV18 and TRBJ1-4; D ambiguous. CDR1 and CDR2 from the germline V gene are KGHSH and LQKENI. The V end lost 8 bases, the J end lost 5 bases, and 15 bases lay between the germline ends. CDR3 length equals 14 residues.

This clone is a singleton in its sample. The chain has TRBV19 and TRBJ1-6; no clear D gene. Between the trimmed V and J ends, which lost 9 bases and 4 bases, there was a span of 19 bases. CDR1 is LNHDA and CDR2 is SQIVND in the germline V gene (reference sequence). This CDR3 has 16 amino acids. The CDR3: CASNPRADEYNSPLHF. DNA for the CDR3: TGTGCCAGCAATCCTCGGGCGGATGAATATAATTCACCCCTCCACTTT.

J is TRBJ2-7 and V is TRBV20-1; TRBD1 might be the D (5 bases). The CDR3 covers 11 residues. The V gene's germline CDR1 is DFQATT and CDR2 SNEGSKA (reference sequence). V dropped 5 bases and J dropped 4 bases, with 9 bases sitting between them. CDR3 nucleotide sequence: TGCAGTGCTTTACAGGAGTACGAGCAGTACTTC. Its translation is CSALQEYEQYF.

This clone occurred once. DNA for the CDR3: TGTGCCAGCTCGCCCGCCCCTTACGAGCAGTACTTC. Encoded protein: CASSPAPYEQYF. This chain connects TRBV2 to TRBJ2-7, with unresolved D. This CDR3 comprises 12 residues. In germline, CDR1 is SNHLY, CDR2 FYNNEI. V was cut by 8 bases and J by 4 bases, with 12 bases left in between.

The chain uses TRBV7-3 and TRBJ2-2; possibly TRBD1 or TRBD2 for D (6 bases each). Germline assignment: CDR1 SGHTA and CDR2 FQGTGA. Trimming stripped 1 base from V and 4 bases from J, with 13 bases between. The CDR3 extends over 16 amino acids. The CDR3 spells CASSLRGGTSTGELFF. In DNA form, the CDR3 reads TGTGCCAGCAGCTTAAGAGGGGGGACCAGCACCGGGGAGCTGTTTTTT. Complete variable domain (other parts from reference TRBV7-3 and TRBJ2-2): GAGVSQTPSNKVTEKGKYVELRCDPISGHTALYWYRQSLGQGPEFLIYFQGTGAADDSGLPNDRFFAVRPEGSVSTLKIQRTERGDSAVYLCASSLRGGTSTGELFFGEGSRLTVL.

This CDR3 reads CASSAGPSRPSGANVLTF. In DNA form, the CDR3 reads TGTGCCAGCAGTGCGGGACCAAGCCGACCCTCTGGGGCCAACGTCCTGACTTTC. The rearrangement joins TRBV2 to TRBJ2-6, with D tentatively TRBD1 or TRBD2 (5 bases each). The germline V gene has CDR1 SNHLY and CDR2 FYNNEI. The CDR3 is made up of 18 amino acids. Trimming removed 4 bases at V and 0 bases at J, with 16 bases between.

The chain uses TRBV7-6 and TRBJ1-1; TRBD1 matches 10 bases. The V and J ends lost 1 base and 2 bases, in that order; junction bases with no gene match: 7. The CDR3 extends over 17 amino acids. Germline V gives CDR1 SGHVS, CDR2 FNYEAQ. CDR3 residues: CASSLEDRGLPNTEAFF. The DNA of the CDR3 is TGTGCCAGCAGCTTAGAAGACAGGGGGCTGCCCAACACTGAAGCTTTCTTT.

The chain is built from TRBV7-2 and TRBJ2-1; D is uncertain. Germline V gene sequence: CDR1 SGHTA, CDR2 FQGNSA. This CDR3 is built from 16 residues. Trimming cost V 0 bases and J 1 base, with 10 bases left between them. CDR3 DNA sequence: TGTGCCAGCAGCTTAGCCTTCGCGACTTCCTACAATGAGCAGTTCTTC. Protein sequence: CASSLAFATSYNEQFF.

The chain uses TRBV2 and TRBJ2-1; perhaps TRBD1 as D (5 bases). The ends were cut back, 8 bases at V and 10 bases at J, with 12 bases in the middle. In germline, CDR1 is SNHLY, CDR2 FYNNEI. This CDR3 comprises 11 residues. In DNA form, the CDR3 reads TGTGCCAGCCAAGGGGCCCCAGAGCAGTTCTTC. As protein: CASQGAPEQFF.

A word on this clone: Other DNA sequences in the same sample also yield this CDR3. The chain has TRBV19 and TRBJ2-3; TRBD1 might be the D (5 bases). CDR3 length: 13 amino acids. Germline V gene data show CDR1 as LNHDA and CDR2 as SQIVND (reference sequence). V was shortened by 3 bases and J by 4 bases, with 8 bases between the two germline ends. DNA of the CDR3: TGTGCCAGTAGTATGGGGCTTGCAGATACGCAGTATTTT. Translated, it gives CASSMGLADTQYF.

V usage is TRBV18 and J usage is TRBJ2-3, with D possibly being TRBD1 (6 bases). Germline V gene lookup returns CDR1 KGHSH and CDR2 LQKENI. Trimming took off 7 bases at V and 0 bases at J, with 8 bases between the two ends. The CDR3 runs to 13 residues. CDR3 protein: CASLQGSTDTQYF. CDR3 nucleotide sequence: TGTGCCAGCTTACAGGGTAGCACAGATACGCAGTATTTT.

This chain connects TRBV19 to TRBJ1-5; TRBD1 agrees at 11 bases. The CDR3 is 16 residues long. Germline V CDR1 and CDR2: LNHDA, SQIVND (reference sequence). J lost 2 bases, V lost 4 bases, and 4 bases had no gene match. CDR3 sequence reads: CASSNPGQGGNQPQHF. In nucleotides, the CDR3 is TGTGCCAGTAGTAACCCGGGACAGGGGGGCAATCAGCCCCAGCATTTT.

The sample holds a few counts of this clone. The chain uses TRBV14 and TRBJ1-4, with TRBD1 identical over 7 bases. The germline V gene has CDR1 SGHDN and CDR2 FVKESK. Trimming cost V 3 bases and J 3 bases; bases outside gene matches: 4. The CDR3 length is 15 residues. CDR3 protein: CASSQTGPPNEKLFF. In DNA, the CDR3 is TGTGCCAGCAGCCAGACAGGGCCGCCTAATGAAAAACTGTTTTTT. Using reference TRBV14 and TRBJ1-4 for the parts outside the CDR3, the full variable domain is EAGVTQFPSHSVIEKGQTVTLRCDPISGHDNLYWYRRVMGKEIKFLLHFVKESKQDESGMPNNRFLAERTGGTYSTLKVQPAELEDSGVYFCASSQTGPPNEKLFFGSGTQLSVL.